The 8 T cell receptor beta chains below come from one sample, sequenced in a study of cytomegalovirus exposure and HLA in healthy donors listed by TCRdb under 2017. The method was the immunoSEQ multiplex PCR assay. A mixture of 60 forward primers for TCR Vbeta segments and 13 reverse primers for TCR Jbeta segments was used in the multiplex PCR. The table comes from immuneACCESS by way of TCRdb, which keeps in-frame sequences with V and J called. Part of the clones is missing from these tables; in studies checked, under half for an unresolved V gene and the rest for unknown reasons. Recorded for this sample are tens of thousands of clones; approximately 7.6% of them occurred a single time. The top ten hold about 2.5% of the sample. The sample taken for sequencing was PBMCs. Receptors originate from a man over 45 in good health and CMV-seronegative.

The V gene is TRBV28, the J gene TRBJ1-5; D may be TRBD1 (5 bases). CDR3 length: 13 amino acids. Germline CDR1 MDHEN, CDR2 SYDVKM. V lost 2 bases and J lost 9, with 11 bases in between. CDR3 amino acids: CASSLVGGLPQHF. CDR3 bases: TGTGCCAGCAGTTTAGTGGGGGGTCTGCCCCAGCATTTT.

The table lists this clone with a few counts. The J gene is TRBJ2-4, the V gene TRBV2; weak D call: TRBD1 (5 bases). Germline V gives CDR1 SNHLY, CDR2 FYNNEI. V shed 5 bases and J shed 3 bases, with 14 bases lying between them. This CDR3 region has 15 residues. This CDR3 reads CASSPPDRNKNIQYF. CDR3 in DNA: TGTGCCAGCAGTCCTCCCGACAGAAACAAAAACATTCAGTACTTC.

The CDR3 protein is CASSEFVANEQFF. The CDR3 DNA reads TGTGCCAGCAGTGAATTTGTAGCAAATGAGCAGTTCTTC. The chain joins TRBV25-1 to TRBJ2-1; no reliable D call. This CDR3 comprises 13 residues. Looked up from germline, CDR1 is MGHDK and CDR2 is SYGVNS. The V end was cut by 1 base, the J end by 7 bases, with 8 bases between.

This clone was picked up a small number of times. The chain employs TRBV5-1 and TRBJ2-5; TRBD1 aligns across 9 bases. This CDR3 has 14 amino acids. Germline values: CDR1 SGHRS, CDR2 YFSETQ. With 8 bases clipped from V and 3 bases from J, the junction kept 8 bases outside the gene matches. The CDR3 nucleotides are TGCGCCAGTGCAAGGACAGGGGCTAAAGAGACCCAGTACTTC. Translation gives CASARTGAKETQYF.

This rearrangement joins TRBV28 to TRBJ2-7; the D gene is possibly TRBD2 (6 bases). This CDR3 contains 16 residues. V was cut by 3 bases and J by 0 bases, with 15 bases left in between. The germline V gene has CDR1 MDHEN and CDR2 SYDVKM. Written as DNA, the CDR3 is TGTGCCAGCAGTTTCACTCTAGCGCATCTCTCCTACGAGCAGTACTTC. It yields the protein CASSFTLAHLSYEQYF.

This clone was recorded a few times. The genes are TRBV28 and TRBJ1-5, with D tentatively TRBD1 (5 bases). Trimming left V 4 bases short and J 3 bases short, with 13 bases between. The CDR3 length is 15 residues. Looked up from germline, CDR1 is MDHEN and CDR2 is SYDVKM. Here the CDR3 reads CASSWPGGDNQPQHF. The CDR3 DNA follows: TGTGCCAGCAGTTGGCCGGGAGGGGACAATCAGCCCCAGCATTTT. The full variable domain, with the rest looked up from reference TRBV28 and TRBJ1-5, is DVKVTQSSRYLVKRTGEKVFLECVQDMDHENMFWYRQDPGLGLRLIYFSYDVKMKEKGDIPEGYSVSREKKERFSLILESASTNQTSMYLCASSWPGGDNQPQHFGDGTRLSIL.

There are a few counts of this clone. V and J are TRBV10-3 and TRBJ2-1, with D perhaps TRBD1 (5 bases). Germline CDR1 reads ENHRY; CDR2 reads SYGVKD. The CDR3 contains 16 residues. V shed 10 bases and J shed 0 bases, with 19 bases lying between them. The CDR3 sequence is CATVTQTASSYNEQFF. The CDR3 DNA follows: TGTGCCACCGTTACTCAGACAGCGAGCTCCTACAATGAGCAGTTCTTC.

In this sample, this clone turned up many times. The chain carries TRBV5-1 and TRBJ2-2; TRBD1 matches 8 bases. The CDR3 has 15 residues. Germline values: CDR1 SGHRS, CDR2 YFSETQ. The junction had 4 bases not matched to a gene; V was cut back by 0 bases and J by 6 bases. The CDR3 DNA follows: TGCGCCAGCAGCTTGGTGCAGGGGGCAGCCGGGGAGCTGTTTTTT. Translated, it gives CASSLVQGAAGELFF.